A single sample is the source of the 7 T cell receptor beta chains below, sequenced in a study of blood T cell repertoires in COVID-19. Profiled with immunoSEQ multiplex PCR; TCRdb holds only in-frame clones, not every one. This repertoire shows some 50,000 clones, about 88% found once; its top ten account for about 4.2%. The specimen sequenced was peripheral blood. The receptors here all came from a man in his fifties or sixties with active COVID-19.

The chain couples TRBV11-2 to TRBJ1-2; the match to TRBD1 covers 7 bases. The CDR3 is 13 amino acids. Germline lookup yields CDR1 SGHAT and CDR2 FQNNGV. The V and J ends lost 5 bases and 10 bases, in that order; junction bases with no gene match: 10. The CDR3: CASSTGQGVLYTF. CDR3 DNA: TGTGCCAGCAGCACCGGGCAGGGGGTTCTCTACACCTTC.

This chain joins TRBV10-3 and TRBJ2-1; 9 bases line up with TRBD2. Per the germline V gene, CDR1 is ENHRY and CDR2 is SYGVKD. With V trimmed by 5 bases and J by 8 bases, 4 bases remained unmatched. This CDR3 contains 13 residues. DNA of the CDR3: TGTGCCATCAGTACTAGCGGGTGGGATGAGCAGTTCTTC. Its translation: CAISTSGWDEQFF.

This sequence joins TRBV9 and TRBJ2-5; TRBD1 matches 7 bases. J gave up 5 bases and V 5 bases, and 6 bases lay outside the gene matches. Germline CDR1 and CDR2: SGDLS and YYNGEE. CDR3 length equals 13 residues. The CDR3 region is CASSADRVETQYF. DNA of the CDR3: TGTGCCAGCAGTGCTGACAGGGTGGAGACCCAGTACTTC. The full variable domain, rest sourced from reference TRBV9 and TRBJ2-5, is DSGVTQTPKHLITATGQRVTLRCSPRSGDLSVYWYQQSLDQGLQFLIQYYNGEERAKGNILERFSAQQFPDLHSELNLSSLELGDSALYFCASSADRVETQYFGPGTRLLVL.

V usage is TRBV28 and J usage is TRBJ2-7; possible D gene TRBD1, 7 bases. Per the germline V gene, CDR1 is MDHEN and CDR2 is SYDVKM. CDR3 size: 13 residues. V was clipped by 7 bases and J by 4 bases, with 14 bases between them. The DNA of the CDR3 is TGTGCCAGCACTCCGACAGGGAGGTACGAGCAGTACTTC. Translated: CASTPTGRYEQYF.

This clone was counted between two and nine times. V is TRBV2 and J is TRBJ1-1, with TRBD1 matching over 10 bases. The CDR3 covers 16 residues. V lost 4 bases, J lost 0 bases, and 5 bases stayed unmatched. Germline CDR1 and CDR2: SNHLY and FYNNEI. The DNA of the CDR3 is TGTGCCAGCAGTGTGGGACAGGGGCTTGTGAACACTGAAGCTTTCTTT. It codes for CASSVGQGLVNTEAFF. Based on the CDR3 plus reference TRBV2 and TRBJ1-1, the full variable domain is EPEVTQTPSHQVTQMGQEVILRCVPISNHLYFYWYRQILGQKVEFLVSFYNNEISEKSEIFDDQFSVERPDGSNFTLKIRSTKLEDSAMYFCASSVGQGLVNTEAFFGQGTRLTVV.

J is TRBJ2-7 and V is TRBV19; 7 bases line up with TRBD1. The germline gives CDR1 LNHDA, CDR2 SQIVND (reference sequence). Germline trimming cut 4 bases from V and 2 bases from J; bases unmatched to any gene: 8. The CDR3 loop spans 15 amino acids. CDR3 sequence reads: CASSNHRGRPYEQYF. In DNA, the CDR3 is TGTGCCAGTAGTAACCACAGGGGACGACCCTACGAGCAGTACTTC.

The chain recombines TRBV5-4 with TRBJ2-1; 8 nucleotides align to TRBD2. The CDR3 loop spans 16 amino acids. Germline loops: CDR1 SGHNT, CDR2 YYREEE (reference sequence). Trimming cost V 7 bases and J 1 base; bases outside gene matches: 10. The CDR3: CASRPGGGKSYNEQFF. In nucleotides, the CDR3 is TGTGCCAGCCGCCCCGGCGGGGGGAAATCCTACAATGAGCAGTTCTTC.